This entry concerns a single T cell receptor (beta chain). Per the germline V gene, CDR1 is MNHEY and CDR2 is SVGAGI. The CDR3 length is 15 residues. With V trimmed by 6 bases and J by 3 bases, 4 bases remained unmatched. Clones were read by immunoSEQ multiplex PCR, and TCRdb kept only the in-frame ones, dropping some. The sample contains more than 300,000 clones, around 83% of which appear only once. Treatment meaning: roughly 20 received Ad26.COV2.S at low or high dose, single or two shots; 5 received placebo; per-sample allocation not given. Samples analyzed were those drawn on day 63 after the first vaccine or placebo injection. Boston hosted the donor, who was an adult aged 18-55 years. The data were taken from a study of Ad26.COV2.S vaccination and SARS-CoV-2 variants.

Here the sequenced sample was peripheral blood, taken in a trial of Ad26.COV2.S vaccine versus placebo. The chain joins TRBV6-5 to TRBJ1-4; 10 positions match TRBD1. The TCR was taken from a person between 18 and 65 years old who received the Ad26.COV2.S COVID-19 vaccine or a placebo. CDR3 protein: CASSRGTGANEKLFF. DNA of the CDR3: TGTGCCAGCAGCCGAGGGACAGGGGCTAATGAAAAACTGTTTTTT.